Listed below are T cell receptor beta chains from one sample, sequenced in a study of OX40 agonist ivuxolimab in advanced cancers. Some clones are missing from TCRdb's copy, which holds only in-frame ones; the method was immunoSEQ multiplex PCR. The sample lists some 69,000 clones; about 90% were seen once. This material consisted of CD4+ or CD8+ T cells sorted from blood, taken in a trial of the OX40 agonist ivuxolimab. The receptors here all came from an adult with an advanced solid tumor such as melanoma, head and neck, liver or kidney cancer. The conserved cysteine and the conserved F or W are not part of the CDR3 here. Clone size, where shown, is once, few, many, or a class for clones that have expanded.

j_gene: TRBJ1-6
v_gene: TRBV23-1
len: 15
abundance: .
CDR3aa: ASSQSDRVSYNSPLH

j_gene: TRBJ2-5
v_gene: TRBV27
len: 15
abundance: .
CDR3aa: ASSSLRDRPTQETQY

j_gene: TRBJ2-7
v_gene: TRBV19
len: 12
abundance: once
CDR3aa: ASSTIPGIYEQY

j_gene: TRBJ1-5
v_gene: TRBV10-3
len: 10
abundance: few
CDR3aa: AIGGFNQPQH

j_gene: TRBJ1-2
v_gene: TRBV6-4
len: 12
abundance: .
CDR3aa: ASSSRDAGRGYT

j_gene: TRBJ2-5
v_gene: TRBV6-6
len: 13
abundance: .
CDR3aa: ASSYHMAGQETQY

j_gene: TRBJ2-3
v_gene: TRBV5-1
len: 13
abundance: .
CDR3aa: ASSPGGIGQDTQY

j_gene: TRBJ2-7
v_gene: TRBV11-2
len: 13
abundance: few
CDR3aa: ASSQGQIGSYEQY

j_gene: TRBJ1-3
v_gene: TRBV5-6
len: 13
abundance: .
CDR3aa: ASSLDGGSGNTIY

j_gene: TRBJ1-2
v_gene: TRBV29-1
len: 11
abundance: .
CDR3aa: SVERDVVKGYT

j_gene: TRBJ1-2
v_gene: TRBV30
len: 10
abundance: few
CDR3aa: ATLPRNYGYT